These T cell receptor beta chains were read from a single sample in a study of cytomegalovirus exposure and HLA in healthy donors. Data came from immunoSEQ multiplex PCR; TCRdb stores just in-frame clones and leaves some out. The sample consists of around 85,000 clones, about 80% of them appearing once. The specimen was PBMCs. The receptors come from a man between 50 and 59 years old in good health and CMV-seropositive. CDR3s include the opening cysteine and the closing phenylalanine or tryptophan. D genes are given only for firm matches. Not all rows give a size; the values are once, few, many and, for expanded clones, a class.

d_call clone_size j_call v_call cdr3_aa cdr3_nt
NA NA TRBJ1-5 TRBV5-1 CASSLEVGPNQPQHF TGCGCCAGCAGCTTGGAAGTGGGGCCCAATCAGCCCCAGCATTTT
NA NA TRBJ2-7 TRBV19 CASTTTGYAYEQYF TGTGCCAGTACTACGACAGGTTATGCCTACGAGCAGTACTTC
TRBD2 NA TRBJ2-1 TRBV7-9 CASSWGLRDEQFF TGTGCCAGCAGCTGGGGACTAAGGGATGAGCAGTTCTTC
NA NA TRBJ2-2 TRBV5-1 CASSPTAGELFF TGCGCCAGCAGTCCGACTGCCGGGGAGCTGTTTTTT
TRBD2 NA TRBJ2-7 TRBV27 CASRTGGPVFEQYF TGTGCCAGCAGGACGGGAGGGCCTGTGTTTGAGCAGTACTTC
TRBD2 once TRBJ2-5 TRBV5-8 CASSLGQGGRETQYF TGTGCCAGCAGCTTGGGGCAGGGAGGGCGAGAGACCCAGTACTTC
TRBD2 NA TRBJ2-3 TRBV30 CAWSWTSEGTDTQYF TGTGCCTGGAGTTGGACTAGCGAGGGCACAGATACGCAGTATTTT
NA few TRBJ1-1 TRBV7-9 CASRDVIGAEAFF TGTGCCAGCAGAGACGTAATAGGGGCTGAAGCTTTCTTT
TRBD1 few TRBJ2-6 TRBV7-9 CASSKGQGGANVLTF TGTGCCAGCAGCAAAGGACAGGGTGGGGCCAACGTCCTGACTTTC
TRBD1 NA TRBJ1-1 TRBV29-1 CSGEKGANTEAFF TGCAGCGGGGAGAAGGGGGCGAACACTGAAGCTTTCTTT
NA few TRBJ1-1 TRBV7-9 CASSLGAMNTEAFF TGTGCCAGCAGCTTAGGGGCAATGAACACTGAAGCTTTCTTT
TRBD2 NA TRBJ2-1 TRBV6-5 CASNRGRGNEQFF TGTGCCAGCAATCGCGGGAGGGGAAATGAGCAGTTCTTC
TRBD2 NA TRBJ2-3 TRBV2 CASSEGVPGLAGVCF TGTGCCAGCAGTGAAGGGGTCCCGGGACTAGCGGGAGTATGCTTT
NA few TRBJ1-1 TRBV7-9 CASHAGGEAFF TGTGCCAGCCATGCGGGGGGTGAAGCTTTCTTT
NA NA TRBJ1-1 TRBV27 CASSQGGMNTEAFF TGTGCCAGCTCCCAGGGCGGCATGAACACTGAAGCTTTCTTT
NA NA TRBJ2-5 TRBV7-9 CASSLVMGGEETQYF TGTGCCAGCAGCTTAGTTATGGGGGGTGAAGAGACCCAGTACTTC
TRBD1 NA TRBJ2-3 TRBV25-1 CASSAGQGRADTQYF TGTGCCAGCAGTGCGGGACAGGGTAGGGCAGATACGCAGTATTTT
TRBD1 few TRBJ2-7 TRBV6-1 CASRDRAYEQYF TGTGCCAGCCGGGACAGGGCCTACGAGCAGTACTTC
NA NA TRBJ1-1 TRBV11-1 CASSARGRTEAFF TGTGCCAGCAGCGCCAGGGGTAGGACTGAAGCTTTCTTT
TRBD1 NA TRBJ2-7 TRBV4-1 CASSQDGSGGIYEQYF TGCGCCAGCAGCCAAGATGGCTCAGGGGGTATTTACGAGCAGTACTTC
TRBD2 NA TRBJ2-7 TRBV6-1 CASSATTSGPYEQYF TGTGCCAGCAGTGCCACGACTAGCGGACCCTACGAGCAGTACTTC
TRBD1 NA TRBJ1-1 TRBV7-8 CASSLATGGLSEAFF TGTGCCAGCAGCTTAGCGACAGGGGGACTATCTGAAGCTTTCTTT
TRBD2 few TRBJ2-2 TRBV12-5 CASGLTSGRTTGELFF TGTGCTAGTGGACTTACTAGCGGGAGGACCACCGGGGAGCTGTTTTTT
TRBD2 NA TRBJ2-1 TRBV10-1 CASSGLAELNEQFF TGCGCCAGCAGCGGTCTAGCGGAGCTCAATGAGCAGTTCTTC
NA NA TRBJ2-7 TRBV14 CASSLRGQTYEQYF TGTGCCAGCAGCCTCCGCGGACAGACCTACGAGCAGTACTTC
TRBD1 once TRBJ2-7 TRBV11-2 CASSFIQGAGHEQYF TGTGCCAGCAGCTTCATACAGGGGGCGGGCCACGAGCAGTACTTC
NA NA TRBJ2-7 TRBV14 CASSQDFSAPYF TGTGCCAGCAGCCAAGATTTTAGCGCCCCGTACTTC
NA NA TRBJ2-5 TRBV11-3 CASSKGYDTQGETQYF TGTGCCAGCAGTAAGGGGTACGATACTCAAGGGGAGACCCAGTACTTC
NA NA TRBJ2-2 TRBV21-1 CASKGRDPAYTGELFF TGTGCCAGCAAAGGGAGGGACCCCGCCTACACCGGGGAGCTGTTTTTT
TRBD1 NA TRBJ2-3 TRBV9 CASSVGAGGSTQYF TGTGCCAGCAGCGTAGGGGCAGGGGGAAGTACGCAGTATTTT
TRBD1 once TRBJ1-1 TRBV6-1 CASKLQGAAEAFF TGTGCCAGCAAATTACAGGGGGCAGCTGAAGCTTTCTTT
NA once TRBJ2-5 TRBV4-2 CASSPAVGEAQETQYF TGTGCCAGCAGCCCCGCAGTCGGGGAGGCCCAAGAGACCCAGTACTTC
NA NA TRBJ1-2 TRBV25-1 CAPTKVEQGFGGYTF TGTGCCCCTACGAAGGTTGAACAGGGTTTTGGGGGCTACACCTTC
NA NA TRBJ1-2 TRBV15 CATSRDRVTAAGYTF TGTGCCACCAGCAGAGATCGGGTGACGGCCGCAGGCTACACCTTC
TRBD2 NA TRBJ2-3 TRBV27 CASSLPGRDGDTQYF TGTGCCAGCAGTTTACCCGGGAGGGATGGAGATACGCAGTATTTT
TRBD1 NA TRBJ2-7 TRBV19 CASSTLGTGTYEQYF TGTGCCAGTAGTACCCTCGGGACAGGGACCTACGAGCAGTACTTC
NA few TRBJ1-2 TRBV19 CASSMGGNGYTF TGTGCCAGTAGTATGGGAGGGAATGGCTACACCTTC
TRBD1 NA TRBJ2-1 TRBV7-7 CASSSGQGNINEQFF TGTGCTAGCAGCTCCGGACAGGGAAATATCAATGAGCAGTTCTTC
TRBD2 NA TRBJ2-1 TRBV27 CASSPPLLAEEFF TGTGCCAGCAGCCCTCCCTTACTAGCGGAGGAGTTCTTC
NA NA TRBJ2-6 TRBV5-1 CASSLGAITSGANGLTF TGCGCCAGCAGCTTGGGTGCGATTACCTCTGGGGCCAACGGCCTGACTTTC
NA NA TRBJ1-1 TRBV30 CAWSPDSPLNTEAFF TGTGCCTGGAGCCCGGACAGCCCTCTGAACACTGAAGCTTTCTTT
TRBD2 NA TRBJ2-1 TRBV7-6 CASSLGGGNNEQFF TGTGCCAGCAGCTTAGGCGGGGGTAACAATGAGCAGTTCTTC
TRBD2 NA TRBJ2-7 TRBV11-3 CASSLTSGSYEQYF TGTGCCAGCAGCCTGACTAGCGGATCCTACGAGCAGTACTTC
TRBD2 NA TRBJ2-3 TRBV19 CASTETSGMTDTQYF TGTGCCAGTACCGAGACTAGCGGGATGACAGATACGCAGTATTTT
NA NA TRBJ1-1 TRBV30 CAWRAGPMNTEAFF TGTGCCTGGAGAGCAGGGCCAATGAACACTGAAGCTTTCTTT
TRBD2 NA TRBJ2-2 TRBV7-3 CASSPPGAGEYEAGELFF TGTGCCAGCAGCCCTCCTGGGGCGGGAGAGTATGAAGCCGGGGAGCTGTTTTTT
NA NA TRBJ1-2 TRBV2 CASSDVAVRGRGYTF TGTGCCAGCAGTGATGTGGCAGTTCGGGGTCGGGGCTACACCTTC
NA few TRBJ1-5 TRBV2 CASSEEVGGWQPQHF TGTGCCAGCAGTGAAGAGGTCGGAGGGTGGCAGCCCCAGCATTTT
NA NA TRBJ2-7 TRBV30 CAWSREGAYEQYF TGTGCCTGGAGTCGAGAGGGGGCCTACGAGCAGTACTTC
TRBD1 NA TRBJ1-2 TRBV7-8 CASSLTDRGSSGYTF TGTGCCAGCAGCTTAACGGACAGGGGCTCTAGTGGCTACACCTTC
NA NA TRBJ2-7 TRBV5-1 CASSLEQGKTEQYF TGCGCCAGCAGCTTGGAGCAGGGGAAAACAGAGCAGTACTTC
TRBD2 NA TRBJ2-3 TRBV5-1 CASSFSGGTDTQYF TGCGCCAGCAGCTTCAGCGGGGGGACAGATACGCAGTATTTT
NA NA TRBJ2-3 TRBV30 CAWSRHTGRAQDTQYF TGTGCCTGGTCCCGACATACCGGCAGGGCTCAAGATACGCAGTATTTT
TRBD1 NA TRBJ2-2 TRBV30 CAWSRGGELFF TGTGCCTGGAGCAGGGGGGGGGAGCTGTTTTTT
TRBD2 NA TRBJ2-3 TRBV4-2 CASSLIAGRGSDTQYF TGTGCCAGCAGCCTAATAGCGGGGAGGGGCTCAGATACGCAGTATTTT
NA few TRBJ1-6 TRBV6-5 CASSEGGSTPLHF TGTGCCAGCAGTGAAGGCGGATCGACACCCCTCCACTTT
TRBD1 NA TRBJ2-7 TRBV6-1 CASRVISGGPYEQYF TGTGCCAGCAGGGTAATATCAGGGGGTCCCTACGAGCAGTACTTC
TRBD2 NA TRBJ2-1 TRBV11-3 CASSPGLAGDEQFF TGTGCCAGCAGCCCGGGACTAGCGGGGGATGAGCAGTTCTTC